The 13 T cell receptor beta chains below were found in one sample sequenced in a study of T cells after yellow fever vaccination. From the 5' RACE reads, TCRdb called clonotypes with MiXCR, one entry per CDR3 protein. The data hold approximately 610,000 distinct CDR3 sequences, with less than 20% observed a single time. The specimen was PBMCs, collected 5 days after the first yellow fever vaccination. The receptors stem from a young man who received the YFV17D yellow fever vaccine.

The CDR3 bases are TGCGCCAGCAGCCAGACGCCGCGGGGGCAAGAGACCCAGTACTTC. Its protein product is CASSQTPRGQETQYF. The gene calls are TRBV4-1 and TRBJ2-5, with 7 bases identical to TRBD2. After removal of 3 bases from V and 2 bases from J, the junction contained 6 bases not matched to a gene. Germline V lookup: CDR1 MGHRA, CDR2 YSYEKL. The CDR3 spans 15 residues.

J is TRBJ2-3 and V is TRBV7-3, with D possibly being TRBD1 (6 bases). Trimming removed 5 bases at V and 0 bases at J, with 15 bases between. The CDR3 runs 16 residues. Germline-derived CDR1 and CDR2 are SGHTA and FQGTGA. This CDR3 is CASSPRAGASTDTQYF. Written as DNA, the CDR3 is TGTGCCAGCAGCCCCCGCGCAGGGGCTAGCACAGATACGCAGTATTTT.

This clonotype was counted a few times. The chain combines TRBV4-1 with TRBJ1-5; TRBD1 matches 9 bases. Germline V gene data show CDR1 as MGHRA and CDR2 as YSYEKL. The CDR3 has 14 amino acids. V trimming: 1 base; J trimming: 11 bases; junction bases outside the gene matches: 6. The CDR3 nucleotides are TGCGCCAGCAGCCAAGTGGGAGGGGACAGGGCCCAGCATTTT. This encodes CASSQVGGDRAQHF.

The rearrangement links TRBV7-9 to TRBJ2-7, with no clear D. The CDR3 loop spans 13 amino acids. The germline V gene encodes CDR1 SEHNR and CDR2 FQNEAQ (reference sequence). The V gene lost 6 bases and the J gene lost 7 bases, with 16 bases spanning the gap. CDR3 coding DNA: TGTGCCAGCAGACCTCGAGCCACGGGTGAGCAGTACTTC. It codes for CASRPRATGEQYF.

This clonotype was seen ten or more times. The chain carries TRBV6-5 and TRBJ1-4, with 8 bases lining up with TRBD1. J gave up 7 bases and V 2 bases, and 6 bases lay outside the gene matches. This CDR3 comprises 15 residues. Germline V gene data show CDR1 as MNHEY and CDR2 as SVGAGI. In DNA, the CDR3 is TGTGCCAGCAGTTACACAGGGGGAAGCGGTGAAAAACTGTTTTTT. Encoded protein: CASSYTGGSGEKLFF.

The rearrangement links TRBV20-1 to TRBJ2-5; D gene unclear. Trimming removed 3 bases at V and 4 bases at J, with 24 bases between. The germline CDR1 and CDR2 sequences are DFQATT and SNEGSKA (reference sequence). CDR3 size: 17 residues. CDR3 loop: CSASARPLVRYGETQYF. The DNA for the CDR3 is TGCAGTGCTAGCGCCCGACCCCTAGTTAGGTATGGAGAGACCCAGTACTTC.

This clonotype was seen only a few times. The rearrangement links TRBV7-6 to TRBJ2-7; tentatively, D is TRBD2 (5 bases). The CDR3 is 13 amino acids. Between the trimmed V and J ends, which lost 6 bases and 7 bases, there was a span of 16 bases. CDR1 is SGHVS and CDR2 is FNYEAQ in the germline V gene. The CDR3 DNA sequence: TGTGCCAGCAGTTATGGACTCGAACGGGAGCAGTACTTC. Protein product: CASSYGLEREQYF.

The sample holds a few counts of this clonotype. The CDR3 loop reads CASSSQSNYEQYV. In DNA, the CDR3 is TGTGCCAGCAGCTCCCAGAGTAACTACGAGCAGTACGTC. The chain combines TRBV7-9 with TRBJ2-7; D is unclear. CDR3 length: 13 amino acids. V was clipped by 4 bases and J by 3 bases, with 10 bases between them. Per germline, CDR1 SEHNR and CDR2 FQNEAQ (reference sequence).

The chain carries TRBV25-1 and TRBJ1-2; perhaps TRBD1 as D (5 bases). Germline V CDR1 and CDR2: MGHDK, SYGVNS. Between the trimmed V and J ends, which lost 1 base and 1 base, there was a span of 7 bases. The CDR3 is made up of 14 amino acids. In DNA, the CDR3 is TGTGCCAGCAGTGAATCAGGGCTTAACTATGGCTACACCTTC. Encoded protein: CASSESGLNYGYTF.

V and J are TRBV12-3 or TRBV12-4 and TRBJ2-5, with a weak D call TRBD1 (6 bases). The V end lost 7 bases, the J end lost 6 bases, and 15 bases lay between the germline ends. The CDR3 spans 13 residues. CDR3 loop: CASTLLGAQTQYF. The CDR3 DNA is TGTGCCAGCACCCTTTTGGGGGCGCAGACCCAGTACTTC.

The chain combines TRBV5-1 with TRBJ2-3, with 8 bases fitting TRBD2. CDR3 size: 14 residues. Germline CDR1 and CDR2: SGHRS and YFSETQ. V shed 5 bases, J shed 1 base, and the junction held 3 bases outside the gene matches. The CDR3 loop reads CASRQTSGTDTQYF. CDR3 DNA sequence: TGCGCCAGCAGGCAGACTAGCGGCACAGATACGCAGTATTTT.

The chain employs TRBV5-8 and TRBJ2-1; 8 bases match TRBD1. CDR3 length equals 15 residues. The V gene end was trimmed by 0 bases and the J gene end by 9 bases; junction bases not matched to a gene: 8. Germline CDR1 is SGHTS and CDR2 is YDEGEE. The CDR3 spells CASSLVDRVEGEQFF. CDR3 nucleotide sequence: TGTGCCAGCAGCTTGGTGGACAGGGTCGAGGGTGAGCAGTTCTTC.

This clonotype turned up a few times. The J gene is TRBJ2-3, the V gene TRBV29-1; TRBD2 aligns across 11 bases. The V and J ends lost 6 bases and 5 bases, in that order; junction bases with no gene match: 7. The CDR3 contains 14 residues. CDR1 and CDR2 (germline): SQVTM, ANQGSEA. This CDR3 reads CSVLAGAGGDTQYF. The CDR3 DNA follows: TGCAGCGTACTAGCGGGGGCGGGGGGAGATACGCAGTATTTT.